These 17 T cell receptor beta chains originate from one sample sequenced in a study of T cell clonality in common variable immunodeficiency. Libraries were prepared by immunoSEQ multiplex PCR; TCRdb keeps only in-frame clonotypes and omits some of them. The sample holds roughly 32,000 clones, and no clone turns up only once. Sequenced material: peripheral blood mononuclear cells. The receptor source for this set is a person aged 18-69 years in good health.

Note on this clone: The sequenced fragment ends 3 residues before the CDR3 boundary, so the rest is inferred from the germline J gene. The genes are TRBV30 and TRBJ1-2, with D possibly matching TRBD1 (5 bases). CDR1 and CDR2 from the germline V gene are GTSNPN and SVGIG (reference sequence). CDR3 length equals 14 residues. CDR3 DNA, as far as it was read: TGTGCTCTACTGCCAAGGGGTTCCTCCTACGAC. Translated: CALLPRGSSYD. The CDR3 as a whole reads CALLPRGSSYDYTF.

The table lists this clone with many counts. The read is 3 residues too short to cover the CDR3 end, so that end is filled in from the germline J gene. This chain uses TRBV5-4 with TRBJ1-4; TRBD1 matches 8 bases. CDR1 is SGHNT and CDR2 is YYREEE in the germline V gene (reference sequence). V was clipped by 5 bases and J by 8 bases; unmatched bases: 11. This CDR3 spans 15 amino acids. The sequenced part of the CDR3 DNA is TGTGCCAGCAGAGAGGGACAGGTAGAAGGAGAAAAA. As protein: CASREGQVEGEK. The CDR3, in full, reads CASREGQVEGEKLFF. Variable domain in full (rest from reference TRBV5-4 and TRBJ1-4): ETGVTQSPTHLIKTRGQQVTLRCSSQSGHNTVSWYQQALGQGPQFIFQYYREEENGRGNFPPRFSGLQFPNYSSELNVNALELDDSALYLCASREGQVEGEKLFFGSGTQLSVL.

There are many counts of this clone. Read data end 3 residues before the CDR3 end; the end is taken from the germline J gene. The chain couples TRBV4-1 to TRBJ2-7; 10 positions match TRBD1. CDR3 length equals 15 residues. Losses at the gene ends were 11 bases for V and 1 base for J; bases not matched to a gene: 11. CDR1 is MGHRA and CDR2 is YSYEKL in the germline V gene. CDR3 in amino acids: CAGSLGTGASYEQYF. CDR3 DNA (partial): TGCGCCGGTAGTCTTGGGACAGGGGCTTCCTACGAG.

In regard to this clone: The read falls 3 residues short of the CDR3 end, and the missing part is taken from the germline J gene. The J gene is TRBJ1-2, the V gene TRBV7-9; 10 nucleotides match TRBD1. This CDR3 has 15 amino acids. Germline V gene data show CDR1 as SEHNR and CDR2 as FQNEAQ (reference sequence). V dropped 4 bases and J dropped 3; count of bases not matched to a gene: 5. The sequenced part of the CDR3 DNA is TGTGCCAGCAGCTCGGGACAGGGGAATGACTATGGC. It yields the protein CASSSGQGNDYG. In full, the CDR3 reads CASSSGQGNDYGYTF.

This clone has a count of ten or more. With the read ending 3 residues before the CDR3 end, the germline J gene is used to fill in that end. The chain couples TRBV2 to TRBJ2-7; 7 positions agree with TRBD2. J gave up 1 base and V 7 bases, and 10 bases lay outside the gene matches. Per the germline V gene, CDR1 is SNHLY and CDR2 is FYNNEI. The CDR3 runs to 15 residues. The covered CDR3 bases are TGTGCCAGCACTAGGGACGGGACTACTTCCTACGAG. As protein: CASTRDGTTSYE. The full CDR3 is CASTRDGTTSYEQYF.

At least ten counts were recorded for this clone. The CDR3 loop reads CASSLFREAGHEQYF. CDR3 DNA, as far as it was read: TGCGCCAGCAGCTTGTTCAGGGAAGCGGGCCACGAG. The J gene is TRBJ2-7, the V gene TRBV5-1, with D perhaps matching TRBD2 (6 bases). The read ends 3 residues shy of where the CDR3 ends; the end is completed using the germline J gene. CDR1 is SGHRS and CDR2 is YFSETQ in the germline V gene. The CDR3 has 15 amino acids. V lost 1 base, J lost 5 bases, and 16 bases lay in between. The whole variable domain, remainder taken from reference TRBV5-1 and TRBJ2-7, is KAGVTQTPRYLIKTRGQQVTLSCSPISGHRSVSWYQQTPGQGLQFLFEYFSETQRNKGNFPGRFSGRQFSNSRSEMNVSTLELGDSALYLCASSLFREAGHEQYFGPGTRLTVT.

The sample holds many counts of this clone. Read sequence stops 3 residues before the CDR3 end, and the germline J gene provides the missing end. The genes are TRBV18 and TRBJ1-1; 8 bases align to TRBD1. The germline V gene encodes CDR1 KGHSH and CDR2 LQKENI. The CDR3 is 20 amino acids. V shed 0 bases, J shed 0 bases, and the junction held 15 bases outside the gene matches. The chain's CDR3 is CASSPPLDRVFGVLNTEAFF. Incomplete CDR3 DNA: TGTGCCAGCTCACCACCGCTGGACAGGGTCTTCGGTGTCTTGAACACTGAA.

This clone was observed at least ten times. The read ends 3 residues shy of where the CDR3 ends; the end is completed using the germline J gene. The V gene is TRBV7-9, the J gene TRBJ2-5; D perhaps matches TRBD1 (7 bases). Trimming removed 5 bases from V and 4 bases from J, with 8 bases in between. Per germline, CDR1 SEHNR and CDR2 FQNEAQ (reference sequence). This CDR3 spans 12 amino acids. The CDR3 loop is CASSQGGETQYF. Incomplete CDR3 DNA: TGTGCCAGCAGCCAGGGGGGAGAGACC. Variable domain in full (rest from reference TRBV7-9 and TRBJ2-5): DTGVSQNPRHKITKRGQNVTFRCDPISEHNRLYWYRQTLGQGPEFLTYFQNEAQLEKSRLLSDRFSAERPKGSFSTLEIQRTEQGDSAMYLCASSQGGETQYFGPGTRLLVL.

In this sample, this clone turned up many times. Read sequence stops 3 residues before the CDR3 end, and the germline J gene provides the missing end. The genes are TRBV4-1 and TRBJ2-5; 8 nucleotides align to TRBD1. Germline V CDR1 and CDR2: MGHRA, YSYEKL. The CDR3 is made up of 13 amino acids. V was pared by 8 bases and J by 1 base, with 3 bases of the junction left unmatched. CDR3 bases read: TGCGCCAGCCGAGGACAGGGCCAAGAGACC. Translation: CASRGQGQET. The full-length CDR3 reads as CASRGQGQETQYF.

This clone has a count of ten or more. The DNA read from the CDR3 is TGCAGTGCTTCGGGACAGGGAGAATCAACTAACTATGGC. Protein: CSASGQGESTNYG. The CDR3, in full, reads CSASGQGESTNYGYTF. This chain connects TRBV20-1 to TRBJ1-2, with 9 bases aligning to TRBD1. The observed sequence ends 3 residues before the CDR3 terminus, with the missing tail filled in from the germline J gene. The germline gives CDR1 DFQATT, CDR2 SNEGSKA (reference sequence). CDR3 size: 16 residues. Trimming cost V 5 bases and J 0 bases; bases outside gene matches: 10.

This clone was seen repeatedly, ten times or more. Read sequence stops 3 residues before the CDR3 end, and the germline J gene provides the missing end. The rearrangement uses TRBV10-3 and TRBJ2-3, with D perhaps TRBD2 (6 bases). This CDR3 spans 12 amino acids. The germline V gene encodes CDR1 ENHRY and CDR2 SYGVKD. The CDR3 region is CAISEFAGTQYF. The part of the CDR3 DNA that was read is TGTGCCATCAGTGAGTTTGCGGGGACG.

This clone has a count of ten or more. The DNA ends 3 residues before the CDR3 does, and the rest of the CDR3 is filled in from the germline J gene. This chain uses TRBV5-4 with TRBJ1-4; D is undetermined. Between the trimmed V and J ends, which lost 0 bases and 6 bases, there was a span of 12 bases. From germline, CDR1 is SGHNT and CDR2 YYREEE (reference sequence). The CDR3 is 15 residues long. CDR3 DNA (partial): TGTGCCAGCAGCTTGGGGCTTGGAGGGTATGAAAAA. Translating it yields CASSLGLGGYEK. The whole CDR3 sequence reads CASSLGLGGYEKLFF.

This clone was observed many times. The junction departs from the called germline gene at one end, perhaps through a read error. The read finishes 3 residues shy of the CDR3 end, and the germline J gene is used to complete it. V usage is TRBV2 and J usage is TRBJ2-3; D may be TRBD2 (5 bases). CDR1 is SNHLY and CDR2 is FYNNEI in the germline V gene. The CDR3 runs 15 residues. Here the CDR3 reads CASSEGPGSTDTQYF. The DNA read from the CDR3 is TGTGCCAGCAGCGAAGGCCCGGGGAGCACAGATACG. Full variable domain (remainder filled in from reference TRBV2 and TRBJ2-3): EPEVTQTPSHQVTQMGQEVILRCVPISNHLYFYWYRQILGQKVEFLVSFYNNEISEKSEIFDDQFSVERPDGSNFTLKIRSTKLEDSAMYFCASSEGPGSTDTQYFGPGTRLTVL.

In its sample, this clone was seen many times. CDR3 residues: CASSEDIRNTEAFF. The DNA read from the CDR3 is TGTGCCAGCTCAGAGGACATCCGGAACACTGAA. The rearrangement joins TRBV18 to TRBJ1-1; a possible D gene is TRBD1 (5 bases). The read stops 3 residues short of the end of the CDR3; the missing end is completed from the germline J gene. Trimming shortened V by 5 bases and J by 1 base, and 11 bases separated the two germline ends. This CDR3 spans 14 amino acids. Germline assignment: CDR1 KGHSH and CDR2 LQKENI.

There are many counts of this clone. The sequenced fragment ends 3 residues before the CDR3 boundary, so the rest is inferred from the germline J gene. J is TRBJ2-1 and V is TRBV20-1; TRBD2 is a possible D gene (6 bases). V lost 3 bases, J lost 5 bases, and 17 bases lay in between. Per germline, CDR1 DFQATT and CDR2 SNEGSKA (reference sequence). The CDR3 extends over 15 amino acids. This CDR3 reads CSASSPLRGNNEQFF. Partial CDR3 DNA: TGCAGTGCTAGTTCCCCCCTGCGGGGAAACAATGAG.

At least ten counts were recorded for this clone. The read stops 3 residues short of the end of the CDR3; the missing end is completed from the germline J gene. The V call is TRBV5-1, the J call TRBJ2-1; 11 positions match TRBD2. CDR1 is SGHRS, CDR2 YFSETQ, per germline. This CDR3 comprises 14 residues. Losses at the gene ends were 10 bases for V and 9 bases for J; bases not matched to a gene: 12. The CDR3 sequence: CAPFPGLAGFEQFF. The covered CDR3 bases are TGCGCCCCGTTTCCTGGACTAGCGGGCTTTGAG.

This clone has at least ten counts. Coverage ceases 3 residues before the CDR3 finishes, and the germline J gene fills in the end. This rearrangement joins TRBV2 to TRBJ2-4; 10 bases map to TRBD2. Germline lookup yields CDR1 SNHLY and CDR2 FYNNEI. This CDR3 has 13 amino acids. Trimming cost V 9 bases and J 8 bases; bases outside gene matches: 7. Here the CDR3 reads CASSPSGSYIQYF. CDR3 DNA, as far as it was read: TGTGCCAGTAGCCCTAGCGGGAGTTACATT. Full variable domain (outside the CDR3, taken from reference TRBV2 and TRBJ2-4): EPEVTQTPSHQVTQMGQEVILRCVPISNHLYFYWYRQILGQKVEFLVSFYNNEISEKSEIFDDQFSVERPDGSNFTLKIRSTKLEDSAMYFCASSPSGSYIQYFGAGTRLSVL.